This T cell receptor (beta chain) is from a study of CD8+CD57+ T cells in acquired aplastic anemia. Study in general: DNA from sorted CD4+ and CD8+ cells averaged 3.2 ug.

The CDR3 sequence is 15 residues long. Per the germline V gene, CDR1 is SQVTM and CDR2 is ANQGSEA. Trimming at V came to 6 bases and at J to 3 bases, leaving 13 bases not matched to a gene. Before being chosen for sequencing, patients had shown CD8+CD57+ cell expansion by flow cytometry. Patients had received no therapy at the time of blood sampling. Study outcomes and limitations: Patients versus controls showed no significant CD8+ Simpson's diversity difference. Found in both controls and patients were almost 30 CD8+ CDR3 sequences.

TCR beta VDJ and CDR3 profiles were obtained from a genomic DNA template. TCRdb ran MiXCR on the reads and lists one entry per CDR3 protein. The table lists roughly 61,000 distinct CDR3 sequences, roughly three fifths of them singletons, with less than 20% in the top ten. This clonotype came up once. Its specificity is not known. The receptor comes from a human donor with aplastic anemia. The sequencing input was sorted CD4+, CD8+, or CD8+CD57+ T cells (not recorded which) from PBMCs. The genes are TRBV29-1 and TRBJ1-2; 7 positions agree with TRBD1. The CDR3 is CSVNNPTGRHYGYTF. CDR3 nucleotides: TGCAGCGTCAACAACCCGACAGGGCGCCACTATGGCTACACCTTC. Full variable domain (remainder filled in from reference TRBV29-1 and TRBJ1-2): SAVISQKPSRDICQRGTSLTIQCQVDSQVTMMFWYRQQPGQSLTLIATANQGSEATYESGFVIDKFPISRPNLTFSTLTVSNMSPEDSSIYLCSVNNPTGRHYGYTFGSGTRLTVV.